This entry features one T cell receptor (beta chain) sequence. As yet, its antigen is unknown. The J segment lost 6 bases and the V segment lost 6 bases, leaving 9 bases of the junction unmatched. Germline values: CDR1 MGHRA, CDR2 YSYEKL. CDR3 size: 16 residues. These data are taken from a study of T cell repertoires in cytomegalovirus infection. As for the study in general: It can be stated that public TCR beta signatures indicated CMV infection as well as a matching HLA type.

TCRdb passed the reads through MiXCR, listing each CDR3 protein once. Of fewer than 300,000 distinct CDR3 sequences listed, about 26% were seen once; the top ten hold about 14%. Broader study findings: CMV carriers with the relevant HLA were identified by cumulative public TCR beta family frequency. The response measured ex vivo was dominated by TCR beta clonotypes (HLA-C-restricted and CMV-specific).

Sequencing used PBMCs. The origin of this receptor is a human donor in good health (CMV status not recorded). Some clones in this sample may be carry-over from other donors' samples. V usage is TRBV4-1 and J usage is TRBJ2-3, with TRBD2 matching 13 bases. The CDR3 region is CASRTGLAGRKDTQYF. The CDR3 coding sequence is TGCGCCAGCAGGACGGGACTAGCGGGAAGGAAGGATACGCAGTATTTT.